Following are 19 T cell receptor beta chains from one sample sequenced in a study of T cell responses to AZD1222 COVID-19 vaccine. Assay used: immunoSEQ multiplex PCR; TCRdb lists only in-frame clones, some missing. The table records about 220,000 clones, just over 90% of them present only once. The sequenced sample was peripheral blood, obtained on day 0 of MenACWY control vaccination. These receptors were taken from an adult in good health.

In DNA form, the CDR3 reads TGTGCCAGCAGTGCTGGCCACGGGACCCAGTACTTC. Amino acids: CASSAGHGTQYF. The gene calls are TRBV2 and TRBJ2-5; the D is unclear. The V gene's germline CDR1 is SNHLY and CDR2 FYNNEI. The CDR3 is made up of 12 amino acids. V lost 4 bases and J lost 7, with 10 bases in between.

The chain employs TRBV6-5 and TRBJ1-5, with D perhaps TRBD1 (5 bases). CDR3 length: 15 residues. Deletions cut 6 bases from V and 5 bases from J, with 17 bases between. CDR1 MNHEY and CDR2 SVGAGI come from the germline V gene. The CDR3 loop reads CASSRLPGGDQPQHF. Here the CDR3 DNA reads TGTGCCAGCAGCCGACTGCCGGGGGGGGATCAGCCCCAGCATTTT.

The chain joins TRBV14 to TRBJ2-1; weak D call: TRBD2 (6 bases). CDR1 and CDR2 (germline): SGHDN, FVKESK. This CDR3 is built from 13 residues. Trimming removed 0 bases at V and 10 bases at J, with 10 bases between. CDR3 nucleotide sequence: TGTGCCAGCAGCCAAGAGAGGCGGGGAGAGCAGTTCTTC. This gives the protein CASSQERRGEQFF.

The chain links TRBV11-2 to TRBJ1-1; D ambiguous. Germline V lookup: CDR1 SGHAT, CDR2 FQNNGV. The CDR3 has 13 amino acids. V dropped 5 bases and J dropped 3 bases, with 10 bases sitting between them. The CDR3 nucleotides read TGTGCCAGCAGCCGAGGGAGCTACACTGAAGCTTTCTTT. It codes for CASSRGSYTEAFF.

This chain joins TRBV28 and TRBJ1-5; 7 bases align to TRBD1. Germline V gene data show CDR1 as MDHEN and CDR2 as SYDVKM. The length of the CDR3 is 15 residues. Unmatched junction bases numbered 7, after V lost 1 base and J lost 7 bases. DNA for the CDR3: TGTGCCAGCAGTTTATTAAAGGGGGCGCGGCAGCCCCAGCATTTT. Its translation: CASSLLKGARQPQHF.

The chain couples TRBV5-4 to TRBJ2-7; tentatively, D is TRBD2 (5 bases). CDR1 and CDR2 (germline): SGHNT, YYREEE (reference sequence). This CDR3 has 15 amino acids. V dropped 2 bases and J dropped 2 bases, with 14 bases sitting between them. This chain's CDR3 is CASSFPTKTTYEQYF. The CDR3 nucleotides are TGTGCCAGCAGCTTCCCGACTAAGACCACCTACGAGCAGTACTTC.

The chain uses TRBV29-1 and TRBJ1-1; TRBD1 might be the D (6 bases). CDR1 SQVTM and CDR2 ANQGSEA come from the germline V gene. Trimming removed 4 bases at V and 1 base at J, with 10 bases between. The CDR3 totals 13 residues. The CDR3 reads CSVAGVANTEAFF. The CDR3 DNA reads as TGCAGCGTTGCAGGGGTTGCGAACACTGAAGCTTTCTTT.

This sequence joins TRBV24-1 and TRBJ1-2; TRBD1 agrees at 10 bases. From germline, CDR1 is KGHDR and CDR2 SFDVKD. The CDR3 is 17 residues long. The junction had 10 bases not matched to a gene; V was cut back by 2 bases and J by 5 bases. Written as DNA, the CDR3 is TGTGCCACCAGTGATTCCGGGACAGGGGCCCGGGGATATGGCTACACCTTC. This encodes CATSDSGTGARGYGYTF.

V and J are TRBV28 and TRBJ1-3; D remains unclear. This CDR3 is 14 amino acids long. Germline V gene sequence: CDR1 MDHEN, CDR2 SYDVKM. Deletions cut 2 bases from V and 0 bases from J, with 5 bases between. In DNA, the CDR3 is TGTGCCAGCAGTTTACTAACCTCTGGAAACACCATATATTTT. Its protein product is CASSLLTSGNTIYF.

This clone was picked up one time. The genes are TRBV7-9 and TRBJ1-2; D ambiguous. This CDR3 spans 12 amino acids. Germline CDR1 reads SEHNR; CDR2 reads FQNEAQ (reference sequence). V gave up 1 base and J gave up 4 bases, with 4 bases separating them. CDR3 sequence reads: CASSLEVYGYTF. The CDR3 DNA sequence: TGTGCCAGCAGCTTAGAGGTCTATGGCTACACCTTC.

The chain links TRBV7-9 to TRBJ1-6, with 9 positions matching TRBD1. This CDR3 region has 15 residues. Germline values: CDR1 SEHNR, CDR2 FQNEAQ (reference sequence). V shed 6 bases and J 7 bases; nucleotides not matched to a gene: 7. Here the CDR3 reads CASSSTGGLNSPLHF. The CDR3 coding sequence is TGTGCCAGCAGTTCGACAGGGGGACTGAATTCACCCCTCCACTTT.

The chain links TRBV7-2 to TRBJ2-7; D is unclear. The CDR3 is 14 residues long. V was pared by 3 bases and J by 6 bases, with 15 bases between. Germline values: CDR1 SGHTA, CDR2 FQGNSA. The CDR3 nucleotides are TGTGCCAGCAGCTTTCTGACACCCGGTGTCGAGCAGTACTTC. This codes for CASSFLTPGVEQYF.

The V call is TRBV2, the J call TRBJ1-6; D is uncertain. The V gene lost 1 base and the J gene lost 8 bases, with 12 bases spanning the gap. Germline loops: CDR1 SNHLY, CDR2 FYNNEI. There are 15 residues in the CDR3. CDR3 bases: TGTGCCAGCAGTGAAGAGTCTCTGAGGGATTCACCCCTCCACTTT. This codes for CASSEESLRDSPLHF.

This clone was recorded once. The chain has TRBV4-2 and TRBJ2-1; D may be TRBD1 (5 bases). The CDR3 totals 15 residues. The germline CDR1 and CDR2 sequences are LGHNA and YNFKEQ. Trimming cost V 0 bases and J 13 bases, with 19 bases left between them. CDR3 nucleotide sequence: TGTGCCAGCAGCCAAGATTCGGTTCAGGCAGGGCTACAGTTCTTC. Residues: CASSQDSVQAGLQFF.

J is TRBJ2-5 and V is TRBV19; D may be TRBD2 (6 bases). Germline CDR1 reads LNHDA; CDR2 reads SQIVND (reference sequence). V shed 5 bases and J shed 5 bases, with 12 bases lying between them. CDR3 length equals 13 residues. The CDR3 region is CASSPQGGETQYF. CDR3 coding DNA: TGTGCCAGTAGTCCCCAAGGAGGGGAGACCCAGTACTTC.

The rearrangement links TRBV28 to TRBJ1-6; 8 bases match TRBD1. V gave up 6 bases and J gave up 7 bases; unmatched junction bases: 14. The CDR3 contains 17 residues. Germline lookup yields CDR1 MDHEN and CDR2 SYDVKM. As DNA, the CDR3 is TGTGCCAGCAGCCGACCGGGACAGGTCAAGGGAAATTCACCCCTCCACTTT. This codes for CASSRPGQVKGNSPLHF.

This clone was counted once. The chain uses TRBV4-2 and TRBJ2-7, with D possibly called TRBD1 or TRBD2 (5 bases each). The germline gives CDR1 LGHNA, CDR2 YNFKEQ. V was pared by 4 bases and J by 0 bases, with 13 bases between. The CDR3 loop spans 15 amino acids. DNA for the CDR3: TGTGCCAGCAGCCCCGGCTCGGGGCCCTCCTACGAGCAGTACTTC. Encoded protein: CASSPGSGPSYEQYF.

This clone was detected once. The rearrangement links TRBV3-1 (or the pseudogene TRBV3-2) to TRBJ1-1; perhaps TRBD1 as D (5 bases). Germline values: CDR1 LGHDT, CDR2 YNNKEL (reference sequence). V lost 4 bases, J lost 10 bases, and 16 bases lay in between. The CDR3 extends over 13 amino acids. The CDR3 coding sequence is TGTGCCAGCAGCCCTCGCGGGGGTAAGACAGCTTTCTTT. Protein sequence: CASSPRGGKTAFF.

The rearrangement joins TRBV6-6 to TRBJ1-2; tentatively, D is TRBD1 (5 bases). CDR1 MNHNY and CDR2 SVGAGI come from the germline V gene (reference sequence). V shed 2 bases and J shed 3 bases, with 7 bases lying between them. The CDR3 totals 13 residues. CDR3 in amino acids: CASSYAGHYGYTF. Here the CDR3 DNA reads TGTGCCAGCAGTTACGCAGGGCACTATGGCTACACCTTC.